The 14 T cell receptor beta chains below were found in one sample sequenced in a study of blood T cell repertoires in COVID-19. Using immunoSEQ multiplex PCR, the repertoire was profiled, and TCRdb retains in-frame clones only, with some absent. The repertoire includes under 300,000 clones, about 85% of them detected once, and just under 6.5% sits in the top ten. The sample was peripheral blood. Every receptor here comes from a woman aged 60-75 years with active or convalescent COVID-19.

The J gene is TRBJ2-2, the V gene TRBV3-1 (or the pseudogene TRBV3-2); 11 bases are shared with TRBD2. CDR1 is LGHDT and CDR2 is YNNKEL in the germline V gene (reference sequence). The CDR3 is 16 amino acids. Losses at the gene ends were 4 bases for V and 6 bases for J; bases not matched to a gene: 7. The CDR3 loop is CASSPPGLAAAGELFF. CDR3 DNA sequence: TGTGCCAGCAGCCCTCCGGGACTAGCGGCCGCCGGGGAGCTGTTTTTT.

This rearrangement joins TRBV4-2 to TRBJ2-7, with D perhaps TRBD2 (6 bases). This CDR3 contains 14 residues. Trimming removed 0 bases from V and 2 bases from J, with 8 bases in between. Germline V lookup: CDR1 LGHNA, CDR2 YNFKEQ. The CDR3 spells CASSQEGLAYEQYF. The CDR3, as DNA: TGTGCCAGCAGCCAAGAGGGACTGGCCTACGAGCAGTACTTC.

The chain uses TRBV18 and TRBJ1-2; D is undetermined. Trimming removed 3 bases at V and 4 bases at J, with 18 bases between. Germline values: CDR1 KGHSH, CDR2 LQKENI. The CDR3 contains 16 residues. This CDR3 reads CASSPPRPRDGYGYTF. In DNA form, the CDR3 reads TGTGCCAGCTCACCGCCGCGGCCTAGAGACGGCTATGGCTACACCTTC.

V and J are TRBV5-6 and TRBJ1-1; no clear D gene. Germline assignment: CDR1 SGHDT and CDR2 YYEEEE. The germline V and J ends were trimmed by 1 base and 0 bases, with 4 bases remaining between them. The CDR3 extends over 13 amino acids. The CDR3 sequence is CASSLPVNTEAFF. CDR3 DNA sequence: TGTGCCAGCAGCTTGCCGGTGAACACTGAAGCTTTCTTT.

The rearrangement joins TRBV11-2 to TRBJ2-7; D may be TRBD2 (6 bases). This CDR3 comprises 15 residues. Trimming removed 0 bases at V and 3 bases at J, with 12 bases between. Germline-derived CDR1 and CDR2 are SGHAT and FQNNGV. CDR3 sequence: CASSLDWRGFYEQYV. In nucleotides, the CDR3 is TGTGCCAGCAGCTTAGATTGGCGGGGATTCTACGAGCAGTACGTC.

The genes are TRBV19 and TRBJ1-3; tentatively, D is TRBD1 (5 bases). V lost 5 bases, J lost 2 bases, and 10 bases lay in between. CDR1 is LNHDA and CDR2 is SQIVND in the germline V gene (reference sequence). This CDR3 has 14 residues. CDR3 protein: CASSQGATGNTIYF. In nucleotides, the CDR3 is TGTGCCAGTAGTCAAGGGGCCACTGGAAACACCATATATTTT.

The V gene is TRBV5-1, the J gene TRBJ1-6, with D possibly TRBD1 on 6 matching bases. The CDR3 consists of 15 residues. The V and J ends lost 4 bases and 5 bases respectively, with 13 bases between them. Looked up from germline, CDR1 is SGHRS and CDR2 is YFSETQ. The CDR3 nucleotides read TGCGCCAGCAGCCTCCGGGACAATCATAATTCACCCCTCCACTTT. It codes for CASSLRDNHNSPLHF.

CDR3 sequence: CAWSVGPPGGYTF. The CDR3 region has the DNA TGTGCCTGGAGTGTTGGGCCCCCAGGGGGCTACACCTTC. The rearrangement joins TRBV30 to TRBJ1-2, with D perhaps matching TRBD1 (5 bases). The CDR3 loop spans 13 amino acids. Trimming removed 0 bases at V and 8 bases at J, with 13 bases between. From germline, CDR1 is GTSNPN and CDR2 SVGIG (reference sequence).

CDR3: CASSLSQGSTEAFF. In DNA form, the CDR3 reads TGTGCCAGCAGCTTATCCCAGGGGAGCACTGAAGCTTTCTTT. This rearrangement joins TRBV5-6 to TRBJ1-1; TRBD1 is a possible D gene (6 bases). The CDR3 is 14 residues long. Germline loops: CDR1 SGHDT, CDR2 YYEEEE. Trimming stripped 2 bases from V and 4 bases from J, with 12 bases between.

The CDR3 region is CASSYRGIRETQYF. CDR3 DNA sequence: TGTGCCAGCAGTTACCGGGGTATTAGGGAGACCCAGTACTTC. The chain couples TRBV6-5 to TRBJ2-5; a possible D gene is TRBD2 (5 bases). Trimming cost V 2 bases and J 5 bases, with 12 bases left between them. The CDR3 is 14 amino acids. Looked up from germline, CDR1 is MNHEY and CDR2 is SVGAGI.

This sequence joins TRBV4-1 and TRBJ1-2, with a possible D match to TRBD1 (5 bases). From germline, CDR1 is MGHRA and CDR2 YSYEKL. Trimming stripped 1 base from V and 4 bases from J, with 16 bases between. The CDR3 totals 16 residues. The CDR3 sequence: CASSQAPGRDFYGYTF. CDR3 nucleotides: TGCGCCAGCAGCCAAGCCCCCGGGCGGGACTTCTATGGCTACACCTTC.

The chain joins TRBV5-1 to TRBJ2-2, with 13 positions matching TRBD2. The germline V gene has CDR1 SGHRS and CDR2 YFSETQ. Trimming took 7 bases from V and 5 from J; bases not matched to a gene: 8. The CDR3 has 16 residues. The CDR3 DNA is TGCGCCAGCTTAGAACTGACTAGCGGGAGGACCGGGGAGCTGTTTTTT. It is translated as CASLELTSGRTGELFF.

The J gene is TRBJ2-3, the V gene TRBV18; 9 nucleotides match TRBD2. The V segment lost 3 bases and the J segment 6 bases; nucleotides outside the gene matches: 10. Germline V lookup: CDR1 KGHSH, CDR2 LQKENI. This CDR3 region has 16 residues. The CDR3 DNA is TGTGCCAGCTCACCGTCAAGCGGGAGGCCCGGGGATACGCAGTATTTT. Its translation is CASSPSSGRPGDTQYF.

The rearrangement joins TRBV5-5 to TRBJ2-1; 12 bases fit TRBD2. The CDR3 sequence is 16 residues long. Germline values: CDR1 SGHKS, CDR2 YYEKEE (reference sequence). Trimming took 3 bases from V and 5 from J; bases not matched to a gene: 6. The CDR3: CASSYRTSGGNNEQFF. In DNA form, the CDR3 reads TGTGCCAGCAGCTATAGAACTAGCGGGGGGAACAATGAGCAGTTCTTC.